This entry is about one T cell receptor beta chain. There are 14 residues in the CDR3. Per the germline V gene, CDR1 is LGHNA and CDR2 is YNFKEQ. The V segment lost 4 bases and the J segment 4 bases; nucleotides outside the gene matches: 5. The sample is drawn from a study of blood T cell repertoires in COVID-19. Study summary: Collection of acute and convalescent COVID-19 samples took place in the United States, Italy and Spain.

Authors' analysis steps: How many nucleated cells were present was estimated from reference gene primer amplification. Here immunoSEQ multiplex PCR was the method, and the copy in TCRdb shows in-frame clones only, minus some. D and trimming come from the DNA, and the V and J calls and clone size come from that table. The table has around 190,000 clones, 80% to 90% seen once. The sample comprised peripheral blood. The receptor was derived from a man aged 25-45 years with acute or convalescent COVID-19. The chain employs TRBV4-2 and TRBJ2-7, with 9 bases lining up with TRBD2. The CDR3 region has the DNA TGTGCCAGCAGCCTTCAGACTAGCGGATACGAGCAGTACTTC. Its protein product is CASSLQTSGYEQYF.